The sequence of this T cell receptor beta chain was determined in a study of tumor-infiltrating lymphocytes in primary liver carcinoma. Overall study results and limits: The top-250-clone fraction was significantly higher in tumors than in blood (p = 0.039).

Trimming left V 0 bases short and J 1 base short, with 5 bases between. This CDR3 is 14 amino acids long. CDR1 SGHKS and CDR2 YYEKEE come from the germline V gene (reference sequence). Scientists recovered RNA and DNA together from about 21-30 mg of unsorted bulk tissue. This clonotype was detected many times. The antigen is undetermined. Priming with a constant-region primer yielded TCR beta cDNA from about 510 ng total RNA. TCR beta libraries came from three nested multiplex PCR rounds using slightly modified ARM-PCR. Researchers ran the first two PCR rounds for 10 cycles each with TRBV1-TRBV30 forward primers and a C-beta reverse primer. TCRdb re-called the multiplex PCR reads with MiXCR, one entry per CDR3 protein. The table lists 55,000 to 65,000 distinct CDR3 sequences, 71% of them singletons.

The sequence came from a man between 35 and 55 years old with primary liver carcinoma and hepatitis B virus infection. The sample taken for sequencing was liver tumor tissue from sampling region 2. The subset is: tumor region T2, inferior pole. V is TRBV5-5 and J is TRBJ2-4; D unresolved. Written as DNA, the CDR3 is TGTGCCAGCAGCTTGGAACAGGCCAAAAACATTCAGTACTTC. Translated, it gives CASSLEQAKNIQYF.